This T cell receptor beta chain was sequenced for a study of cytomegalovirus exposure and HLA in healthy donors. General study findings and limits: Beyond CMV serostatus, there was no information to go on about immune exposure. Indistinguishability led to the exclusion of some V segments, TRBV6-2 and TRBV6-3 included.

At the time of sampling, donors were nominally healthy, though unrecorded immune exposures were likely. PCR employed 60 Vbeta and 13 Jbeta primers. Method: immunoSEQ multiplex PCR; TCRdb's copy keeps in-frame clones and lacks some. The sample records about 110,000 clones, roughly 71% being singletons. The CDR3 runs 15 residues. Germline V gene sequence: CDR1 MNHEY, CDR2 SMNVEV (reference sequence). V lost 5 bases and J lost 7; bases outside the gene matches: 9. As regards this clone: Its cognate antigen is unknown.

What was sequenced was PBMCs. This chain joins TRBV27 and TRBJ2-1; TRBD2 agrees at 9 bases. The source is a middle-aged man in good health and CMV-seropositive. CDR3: CASSIPTSGGNEQFF. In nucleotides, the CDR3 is TGTGCCAGCAGTATACCGACTAGCGGTGGTAATGAGCAGTTCTTC.